This paragraph reports one TCR beta chain. Trimming took off 2 bases at V and 0 bases at J, with 17 bases between the two ends. Germline CDR1 reads SGHTA; CDR2 reads FQGNSA. This CDR3 comprises 19 residues. The sample comes from a study of T cell changes during pregnancy in multiple sclerosis. The method was immunoSEQ multiplex PCR; TCRdb's version includes in-frame clones alone and lacks a portion of them. The table has about 100,000 clones, 85% to 95% seen once. The chain links TRBV7-2 to TRBJ2-6, with a weak D call TRBD1 (5 bases). The source is a female donor in good health, enrolled as a control in a pregnancy study. This specimen consisted of peripheral blood, obtained in the third trimester of pregnancy. The CDR3 is CASSLLGHSSPSGANVLTF. The CDR3 region has the DNA TGTGCCAGCAGCTTACTTGGACATTCGAGCCCCTCTGGGGCCAACGTCCTGACTTTC.